This T cell receptor beta chain was captured in a study of blood T cell repertoires in COVID-19 (dated by TCRdb to about 2020). Looking at the study overall: The collaborator samples originated in the United States, Italy and Spain and spanned the acute and convalescent phases of COVID-19. Samples came from the ongoing ImmuneRACE study (first 160 participants) plus 1,254 subjects from 6 global collaborators. Subjects who had been exposed to COVID-19, were actively infected with it, or had recovered from it provided the deeply sampled blood TCRbeta repertoires that made up the dataset. The repertoires were made available in a free public database intended to serve as a resource for research on the immune response to SARS-CoV-2. Sample metadata almost always included a de-identified subject ID, COVID-19 status, age in years and sex. The material from the prospective study consisted of cDNA or gDNA derived from T cells, B-cell-depleted T cells, or PBMCs. HLA class I and class II types, where available, came from metadata supplied by the sample provider rather than from assay-based typing. Broader findings and caveats from the paper: Clinical and demographic metadata were provided uncurated, with the amount varying by source and participant.

The immunoSEQ Assay, a bias-controlled multiplex PCR, was used to amplify TCRbeta CDR3 regions from genomic DNA. The paper's processing steps were these. Within the assay, amplification of reference gene primers was used to estimate how many nucleated cells each sample contained. To quantify the absolute abundance of each unique TCRbeta CDR3 rearrangement, sequence reads were collapsed and filtered. For each sample, productive Simpson clonality was calculated as the square root of Simpson's diversity index across productive rearrangements. Not all clones reach the TCRdb copy of this immuneACCESS table, which keeps in-frame sequences only. Checked studies attribute under half of the gap to unresolved V genes and leave the rest unexplained. The V and J calls and clone size are taken from that table; D and trimming were inferred from the DNA. The sample table contains approximately 110,000 clones; only one count was recorded for about 88% of them. The ten largest make up under 9% of the sample.

From the cysteine up to the phenylalanine, the CDR3 has a length of 18 residues. Only CDR3 DNA remains: 54 bases, in frame from the first base. The germline V gene gives CDR1 as SGHRS and CDR2 as YFSETQ. V is pared back by 1 base and J by 0 bases, with 18 bases lying between the germline termini. A second Seattle source provided samples from volunteer blood donors who had recovered from COVID-19. Whole blood was collected in K2EDTA tubes by collaborating institutions according to the institutions' own protocols. For TCRbeta analysis, collaborators shipped samples in one of three forms: frozen whole blood, isolated PBMCs, or DNA extracted from either of those sample types. A remark on this clone: What antigen it recognizes has not been identified. Base qualities are not at hand, and no much larger clone is one base apart.

The receptor chain draws on TRBV5-1 and TRBJ2-3; D gene: possibly TRBD2, on 7 matching bases. The receptor was derived from a woman aged 65 to 85 who had recovered from COVID-19. Input material: peripheral blood. In nucleotides, the sequence is TGCGCCAGCAGCTTGATCCAGGGGACTACATTTAGCACAGATACGCAGTATTTT. It translates as CASSLIQGTTFSTDTQYF.